The entry below gives a single T cell receptor (beta chain) sequence along with its context. Germline lookup yields CDR1 MNHEY and CDR2 SMNVEV (reference sequence). The CDR3 loop spans 13 amino acids. V lost 5 bases, J lost 3 bases, and 10 bases lay in between. Profiling relied on immunoSEQ multiplex PCR, and the TCRdb table lists in-frame clones only, not all of them. The table lists some 300,000 clones, 90% of them singletons. These data originate in a study of blood T cell repertoires in COVID-19. The specimen was PBMCs or T cells enriched from blood (not recorded which). This receptor was identified in a young woman with acute COVID-19. V usage is TRBV27 and J usage is TRBJ1-1, with D possibly being TRBD1 (5 bases). The CDR3 loop is CASSGRGYTEAFF. The CDR3 DNA sequence: TGTGCCAGCAGTGGGCGGGGGTACACTGAAGCTTTCTTT.